The clone carrying this T cell receptor (beta chain) was recorded many times. The target antigen is unknown. CDR3 length: 16 amino acids. In germline, CDR1 is SGDLS, CDR2 YYNGEE. V gave up 4 bases and J gave up 2 bases; unmatched junction bases: 5. The data originate from a study of T-cell memory formation after mild COVID-19. Study details: TCR clusters showed largely donor specificity. General observations from the study: There were some responding clones in pre-infection memory, which suggested that cross-reactive memory had joined. Day 15 to 85 contracting clones showed balanced CD4/CD8; later expanders leaned CD4+. CM and EM subsets held most contracting CD4+ clones; EMRA held CD8+ ones.

TCRdb re-analysed the 5' RACE reads in MiXCR, keeping a single row per CDR3 protein. The profile shows about 47,000 distinct CDR3 sequences, 9.5% of them singletons. The chain uses TRBV9 and TRBJ2-5; 13 nucleotides match TRBD2. The source material was PBMCs or a T cell subset sorted from them (not recorded which). The source is an adult woman who had mild COVID-19 (a few samples of this study predate the infection). Cell type and time point are not known. CDR3 sequence (DNA): TGTGCCAGCAGCCCACGACTAGCGGGAGGACAAGAGACCCAGTACTTC. Translating it yields CASSPRLAGGQETQYF. The variable domain in full, with the rest retrieved from reference TRBV9 and TRBJ2-5, is DSGVTQTPKHLITATGQRVTLRCSPRSGDLSVYWYQQSLDQGLQFLIQYYNGEERAKGNILERFSAQQFPDLHSELNLSSLELGDSALYFCASSPRLAGGQETQYFGPGTRLLVL.